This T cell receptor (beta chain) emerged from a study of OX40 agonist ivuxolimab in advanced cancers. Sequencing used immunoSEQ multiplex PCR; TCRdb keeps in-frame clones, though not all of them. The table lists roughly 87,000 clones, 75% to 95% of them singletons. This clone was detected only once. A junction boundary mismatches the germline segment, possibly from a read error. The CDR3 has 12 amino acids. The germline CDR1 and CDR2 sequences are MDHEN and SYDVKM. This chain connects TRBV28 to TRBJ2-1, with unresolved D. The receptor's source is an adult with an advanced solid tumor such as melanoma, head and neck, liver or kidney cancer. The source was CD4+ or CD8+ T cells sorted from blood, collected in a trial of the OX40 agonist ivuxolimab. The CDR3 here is CASRPHYSEQFF. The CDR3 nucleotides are TGTGCCAGCAGACCCCACTACAGTGAGCAGTTCTTC. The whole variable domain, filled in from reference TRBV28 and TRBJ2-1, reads DVKVTQSSRYLVKRTGEKVFLECVQDMDHENMFWYRQDPGLGLRLIYFSYDVKMKEKGDIPEGYSVSREKKERFSLILESASTNQTSMYLCASRPHYSEQFFGPGTRLTVL.